Each of the 16 T cell receptor beta chains below was sequenced from the same sample in a study of CD8 T cells in ankylosing spondylitis. TCRdb ran MiXCR on the 5' RACE reads and lists one entry per CDR3 protein. The sample includes around 130,000 distinct CDR3 sequences, approximately 10% of them seen just once. The sample taken for sequencing was blood, either unsorted or a sorted T cell fraction (not recorded which). These receptors came from a male donor with ankylosing spondylitis or in good health (not recorded which).

This clonotype has at least ten counts. The genes are TRBV5-1 and TRBJ2-7; possibly TRBD1 for D (5 bases). The germline V gene encodes CDR1 SGHRS and CDR2 YFSETQ. Trimming removed 4 bases at V and 2 bases at J, with 16 bases between. The CDR3 runs to 15 residues. In DNA form, the CDR3 reads TGCGCCAGCAGCATCAACACCAGGGCCCCCTACGAGCAGTACTTC. Amino acids: CASSINTRAPYEQYF. Using reference TRBV5-1 and TRBJ2-7 for the parts outside the CDR3, the full variable domain is KAGVTQTPRYLIKTRGQQVTLSCSPISGHRSVSWYQQTPGQGLQFLFEYFSETQRNKGNFPGRFSGRQFSNSRSEMNVSTLELGDSALYLCASSINTRAPYEQYFGPGTRLTVT.

This clonotype was found a few times. This chain connects TRBV7-6 to TRBJ2-7; D is unresolved. Trimming stripped 4 bases from V and 3 bases from J, with 1 base between. CDR3 size: 10 residues. CDR1 SGHVS and CDR2 FNYEAQ come from the germline V gene. The CDR3 DNA reads TGTGCCAGCAGCTGCTACGAGCAGTACTTC. Translated, it gives CASSCYEQYF.

This clonotype was observed at least ten times. The chain couples TRBV7-3 to TRBJ2-3; D may be TRBD2 (6 bases). The CDR3 totals 17 residues. The germline V gene encodes CDR1 SGHTA and CDR2 FQGTGA. V was trimmed by 5 bases and J by 1 base, leaving 19 bases between them. CDR3 protein: CASSPRGTAGRTDTQYF. CDR3 coding DNA: TGTGCCAGCAGCCCCCGGGGGACGGCGGGGCGCACAGATACGCAGTATTTT.

This clonotype was counted at least ten times. The J gene is TRBJ1-3, the V gene TRBV7-2; D unclear. The CDR3 consists of 12 residues. Germline assignment: CDR1 SGHTA and CDR2 FQGNSA. Deletions cut 3 bases from V and 2 bases from J, with 2 bases between. Here the CDR3 reads CASSFPGNTIYF. In DNA, the CDR3 is TGTGCCAGCAGCTTTCCTGGAAACACCATATATTTT.

This clonotype was detected ten times or more. The CDR3 bases are TGCAGCGTTAACACTAATCCGGGCCACGAGCAGTACTTC. Protein product: CSVNTNPGHEQYF. The chain employs TRBV29-1 and TRBJ2-7, with D unclear. CDR1 SQVTM and CDR2 ANQGSEA come from the germline V gene. Trimming shortened V by 5 bases and J by 5 bases, and 16 bases separated the two germline ends. The CDR3 runs 13 residues.

The chain recombines TRBV5-1 with TRBJ1-2; D unclear. From germline, CDR1 is SGHRS and CDR2 YFSETQ. With 0 bases removed from V and 5 bases from J, the gap between germline ends came to 14 bases. The CDR3 spans 15 residues. The CDR3 sequence is CASSLALGVPYGYTF. The DNA for the CDR3 is TGCGCCAGCAGCTTGGCCTTGGGAGTACCATATGGCTACACCTTC.

This clonotype was seen at least ten times. The chain links TRBV6-5 to TRBJ2-7; D is possibly TRBD2 (5 bases). V lost 0 bases, J lost 2 bases, and 8 bases lay in between. Germline CDR1 and CDR2: MNHEY and SVGAGI. CDR3 length: 14 amino acids. The chain's CDR3 is CASSYSAGTYEQYF. The CDR3 bases are TGTGCCAGCAGTTACTCGGCGGGTACCTACGAGCAGTACTTC.

This clonotype has ten or more counts. The chain carries TRBV12-3 or TRBV12-4 and TRBJ1-2; TRBD1 agrees at 7 bases. Trimming removed 6 bases from V and 4 bases from J; junction bases left unmatched: 2. This CDR3 has 12 amino acids. The CDR3 reads CASRTGLYGYTF. CDR3 DNA sequence: TGTGCCAGCAGGACAGGGCTCTATGGCTACACCTTC.

This clonotype came up many times. The chain recombines TRBV12-3 or TRBV12-4 with TRBJ1-6; 10 bases match TRBD1. The CDR3 spans 15 residues. J gave up 9 bases and V 5 bases, and 7 bases lay outside the gene matches. CDR3 DNA: TGTGCCAGCAGTCTTACCGGGACAGGGGTTTCACCCCTCCACTTT. Translating gives CASSLTGTGVSPLHF.

This clonotype was seen a handful of times. V is TRBV12-3 or TRBV12-4 and J is TRBJ2-5, with 8 bases that match TRBD2. The CDR3 is made up of 18 amino acids. Trimming removed 6 bases from V and 4 bases from J; junction bases left unmatched: 19. The CDR3 spells CASSYGGSGRGVGETQYF. Written as DNA, the CDR3 is TGTGCCAGCAGCTACGGGGGGAGCGGGAGAGGCGTCGGAGAGACCCAGTACTTC.

This clonotype was found many times. The genes are TRBV7-2 and TRBJ2-3; D is unclear. Germline V gene data show CDR1 as SGHTA and CDR2 as FQGNSA. Trimming removed 4 bases at V and 11 bases at J, with 13 bases between. The CDR3 runs 12 residues. CDR3 sequence reads: CASSSLTWGQYF. The CDR3 nucleotides are TGTGCCAGCAGCTCCCTGACTTGGGGGCAGTATTTT. Based on the CDR3 plus reference TRBV7-2 and TRBJ2-3, the full variable domain is GAGVSQSPSNKVTEKGKDVELRCDPISGHTALYWYRQSLGQGLEFLIYFQGNSAPDKSGLPSDRFSAERTGGSVSTLTIQRTQQEDSAVYLCASSSLTWGQYFGPGTRLTVL.

In its sample, this clonotype was seen many times. The chain links TRBV20-1 to TRBJ1-5, with a possible D match to TRBD1 (5 bases). CDR1 DFQATT and CDR2 SNEGSKA come from the germline V gene (reference sequence). V was shortened by 0 bases and J by 5 bases, with 8 bases between the two germline ends. This CDR3 has 13 residues. Here the CDR3 DNA reads TGCAGTGCTAGAGATCGGGGGGATCAGCCCCAGCATTTT. The encoded protein is CSARDRGDQPQHF.

This rearrangement joins TRBV20-1 to TRBJ1-1, with no clear D. This CDR3 is built from 14 residues. The germline V and J ends were trimmed by 5 bases and 2 bases, with 15 bases remaining between them. From germline, CDR1 is DFQATT and CDR2 SNEGSKA (reference sequence). The CDR3 DNA sequence: TGCAGTGCTGATGGGCAGGCACACAACACTGAAGCTTTCTTT. It yields the protein CSADGQAHNTEAFF.

Many counts were recorded for this clonotype. The J gene is TRBJ1-2, the V gene TRBV7-2; D is perhaps TRBD1 (5 bases). This CDR3 spans 14 amino acids. The germline gives CDR1 SGHTA, CDR2 FQGNSA. The V gene lost 8 bases and the J gene lost 3 bases, with 16 bases spanning the gap. The DNA of the CDR3 is TGTGCCAGCGCTCAGCCCTCAGGGTACTATGGCTACACCTTC. Residues: CASAQPSGYYGYTF.

This clonotype was picked up one time. A read error is possible here, since a much larger clone lies one base away. The V call is TRBV5-1, the J call TRBJ2-5, with 9 bases identical to TRBD2. Germline assignment: CDR1 SGHRS and CDR2 YFSETQ. The CDR3 is made up of 14 amino acids. CDR3 loop: CASSSGTSQEAQYF. In DNA, the CDR3 is TGCGCCAGCAGCTCTGGGACTAGCCAAGAGGCCCAGTACTTC.

This clonotype was counted at least ten times. The CDR3 DNA reads TGCAGCGTTGCAGGGGCCAACGTCCTGACTTTC. The encoded protein is CSVAGANVLTF. The chain recombines TRBV29-1 with TRBJ2-6; the D is unclear. This CDR3 spans 11 amino acids. Trimming shortened V by 4 bases and J by 4 bases, and 2 bases separated the two germline ends. Germline V CDR1 and CDR2: SQVTM, ANQGSEA.